The clone carrying this T cell receptor (beta chain) has a handful of counts. Its antigen is not known. The germline gives CDR1 SGHRS, CDR2 YFSETQ. The length of the CDR3 is 17 residues. V lost 4 bases to trimming and J lost 4 bases; unmatched junction nucleotides: 15. This entry belongs to a study of T cell repertoires in cytomegalovirus infection. TCRdb re-called the reads with MiXCR, one entry per CDR3 protein. Of over 300,000 distinct CDR3 sequences listed, around a sixth are singletons. Points from the study as a whole: What dominated the ex vivo response were HLA-C-restricted CMV-specific TCR beta clonotypes. Adding up the frequency of public TCR beta families identified people who carried CMV plus the relevant HLA.

The chain employs TRBV5-1 and TRBJ1-1, with 8 positions matching TRBD1. The TCR comes from a human donor in good health (CMV status not recorded). Some clones in this sample may be carry-over from other donors' samples. Sequencing was done on a sample of PBMCs. The CDR3 region is CASSKAAGGVSSTEAFF. In DNA, the CDR3 is TGCGCCAGCAGCAAGGCGGCAGGGGGCGTGAGTAGCACTGAAGCTTTCTTT.